Each of the 16 T cell receptor beta chains below was sequenced from the same sample in a study of T-cell reconstitution after alpha-beta-depleted transplantation in children. This sample's TCRbeta library carried unique molecular identifier barcodes. TCRdb re-called the PCR reads with MiXCR, one entry per CDR3 protein. The sample holds 500,000 to 600,000 distinct CDR3 sequences, around 20% seen once. Sequencing was performed on PBMCs from the stem cell graft donor, taken from the stem cell graft. These receptors all stem from a human donor who donated a stem cell graft to a child with acute lymphoblastic leukemia.

This clonotype was picked up a small number of times. J is TRBJ1-1 and V is TRBV6-1; TRBD1 agrees at 9 bases. With 7 bases clipped from V and 4 bases from J, the junction kept 7 bases outside the gene matches. The CDR3 spans 14 residues. The germline gives CDR1 MNHNS, CDR2 SASEGT. This CDR3 reads CASTWTGEGTEAFF. The CDR3 DNA reads as TGTGCCAGCACCTGGACAGGGGAAGGCACTGAAGCTTTCTTT.

The V call is TRBV30, the J call TRBJ2-2, with D tentatively TRBD1 or TRBD2 (6 bases each). Germline V gene data show CDR1 as GTSNPN and CDR2 as SVGIG (reference sequence). The CDR3 contains 17 residues. Trimming left V 0 bases short and J 0 bases short, with 14 bases between. CDR3 nucleotide sequence: TGTGCCTGGAGTGTACAAGGGGGGAAACCGAACACCGGGGAGCTGTTTTTT. The encoded protein is CAWSVQGGKPNTGELFF.

The chain combines TRBV5-1 with TRBJ1-2; the D gene is possibly TRBD1 (6 bases). There are 18 residues in the CDR3. Germline V gene lookup returns CDR1 SGHRS and CDR2 YFSETQ. V lost 4 bases to trimming and J lost 4 bases, with 26 bases between them. The CDR3 coding sequence is TGCGCCAGCAGCGATTTCCGGGACAATCAAATGCGGGTCTATGGCTACACCTTC. Translation gives CASSDFRDNQMRVYGYTF.

The chain is built from TRBV7-3 and TRBJ2-2, with TRBD1 matching over 8 bases. Germline V gene data show CDR1 as SGHTA and CDR2 as FQGTGA. The V and J ends lost 7 bases and 5 bases, in that order; junction bases with no gene match: 6. CDR3 length: 14 amino acids. CDR3: CASTGQAGTGELFF. Written as DNA, the CDR3 is TGTGCCAGCACGGGACAGGCGGGGACCGGGGAGCTGTTTTTT.

This clonotype was detected only a few times. The V gene is TRBV7-2, the J gene TRBJ2-7; D is possibly TRBD2 (6 bases). Deletions cut 7 bases from V and 2 bases from J, with 18 bases between. This CDR3 is 15 amino acids long. Germline values: CDR1 SGHTA, CDR2 FQGNSA. CDR3 protein: CASTSMTRLAYEQYF. CDR3 in DNA: TGTGCCAGCACCTCTATGACTAGACTTGCCTACGAGCAGTACTTC.

In its sample, this clonotype was seen a few times. The chain recombines TRBV6-6 with TRBJ2-7, with a possible D match to TRBD2 (5 bases). Germline assignment: CDR1 MNHNY and CDR2 SVGAGI (reference sequence). V gave up 7 bases and J gave up 2 bases, with 12 bases separating them. The CDR3 has 13 amino acids. The CDR3 loop is CASTREGPYEQYF. CDR3 coding DNA: TGTGCCAGCACCCGAGAGGGCCCCTACGAGCAGTACTTC.

V and J are TRBV12-3 or TRBV12-4 and TRBJ1-1; D is undetermined. The CDR3 totals 11 residues. Trimming pared 7 bases from V and 6 bases from J, leaving 9 bases between. The CDR3 is CASTYGAEAFF. CDR3 nucleotide sequence: TGTGCCAGCACTTACGGCGCTGAAGCTTTCTTT.

This clonotype was seen ten or more times. The V gene is TRBV9, the J gene TRBJ1-2; no clear D. This CDR3 is 13 amino acids long. The germline V gene has CDR1 SGDLS and CDR2 YYNGEE. The V end lost 2 bases, the J end lost 4 bases, and 9 bases lay between the germline ends. CDR3 loop: CASSVGPAYGYTF. The DNA for the CDR3 is TGTGCCAGCAGCGTCGGACCGGCCTATGGCTACACCTTC.

The V and J genes are TRBV27 and TRBJ2-7, with TRBD1 as a possible D gene (5 bases). V was trimmed by 0 bases and J by 4 bases, leaving 16 bases between them. CDR3 length: 16 residues. Per the germline V gene, CDR1 is MNHEY and CDR2 is SMNVEV (reference sequence). CDR3 bases: TGTGCCAGCAGTTTATCGAATTCTCCAGGGTCGTACGAGCAGTACTTC. Translating gives CASSLSNSPGSYEQYF.

The table lists this clonotype with a few counts. V gene TRBV5-4 combines with J gene TRBJ2-6; possibly TRBD1 for D (5 bases). The germline gives CDR1 SGHNT, CDR2 YYREEE (reference sequence). There are 17 residues in the CDR3. Trimming took off 2 bases at V and 0 bases at J, with 12 bases between the two ends. This CDR3 reads CASSFGQGNSGANVLTF. CDR3 nucleotides: TGTGCCAGCAGCTTTGGCCAGGGAAACTCTGGGGCCAACGTCCTGACTTTC.

The chain joins TRBV4-2 to TRBJ1-5; D gene unclear. This CDR3 comprises 12 residues. Germline assignment: CDR1 LGHNA and CDR2 YNFKEQ. With 0 bases removed from V and 9 bases from J, the gap between germline ends came to 6 bases. This CDR3 reads CASSQDEGPQHF. As DNA, the CDR3 is TGTGCCAGCAGCCAAGATGAGGGGCCCCAGCATTTT.

This clonotype turned up a few times. This sequence joins TRBV20-1 and TRBJ2-7; 7 bases agree with TRBD2. Germline V gene lookup returns CDR1 DFQATT and CDR2 SNEGSKA (reference sequence). The CDR3 has 14 residues. Trimming cost V 6 bases and J 2 bases; bases outside gene matches: 10. The CDR3 DNA follows: TGCAGTGCCGAAAGCGGGACGAAAGCCTACGAGCAGTACTTC. Its translation: CSAESGTKAYEQYF.

This clonotype is a singleton in its sample. The chain has TRBV20-1 and TRBJ2-1; no clear D. This CDR3 is built from 13 residues. The germline CDR1 and CDR2 sequences are DFQATT and SNEGSKA (reference sequence). V lost 0 bases, J lost 10 bases, and 13 bases lay in between. In DNA form, the CDR3 reads TGCAGTGCTAGAGAGTGGCCTATGGTCGAGCAGTTCTTC. Translated: CSAREWPMVEQFF.

This clonotype was seen ten or more times. A junction boundary mismatches the germline segment, possibly from a read error. The J gene is TRBJ2-7, the V gene TRBV20-1; unclear D gene. The CDR3 runs 10 residues. Per germline, CDR1 DFQATT and CDR2 SNEGSKA (reference sequence). The CDR3 loop is CSAGDYEQYF. In DNA form, the CDR3 reads TGCAGTGCTGGAGACTACGAGCAGTACTTC.

This clonotype was seen a handful of times. The V call is TRBV20-1, the J call TRBJ2-6; no reliable D call. Between the trimmed V and J ends, which lost 3 bases and 2 bases, there was a span of 8 bases. The CDR3 is made up of 14 amino acids. Per germline, CDR1 DFQATT and CDR2 SNEGSKA (reference sequence). CDR3 in amino acids: CSASESTGANVLTF. The CDR3 DNA reads TGCAGTGCTAGTGAAAGTACTGGGGCCAACGTCCTGACTTTC.

This clonotype was seen only a few times. J is TRBJ2-1 and V is TRBV7-2; 9 nucleotides match TRBD1. The V gene's germline CDR1 is SGHTA and CDR2 FQGNSA. This CDR3 contains 15 residues. V shed 5 bases, J shed 6 bases, and the junction held 8 bases outside the gene matches. CDR3 sequence: CASSTAGTGLNEQFF. The CDR3 nucleotides read TGTGCCAGCAGCACGGCCGGGACAGGGCTCAATGAGCAGTTCTTC.